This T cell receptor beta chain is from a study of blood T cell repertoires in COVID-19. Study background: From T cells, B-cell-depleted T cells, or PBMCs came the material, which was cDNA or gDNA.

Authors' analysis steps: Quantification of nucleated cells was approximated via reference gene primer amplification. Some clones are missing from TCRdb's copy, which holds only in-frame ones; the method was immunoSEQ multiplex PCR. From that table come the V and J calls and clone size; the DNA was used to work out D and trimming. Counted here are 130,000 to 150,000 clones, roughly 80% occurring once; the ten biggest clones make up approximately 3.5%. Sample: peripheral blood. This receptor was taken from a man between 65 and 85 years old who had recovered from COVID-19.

CDR3 amino acids: CAINENPNYEQYF. CDR3 bases: TGTGCCATCAACGAGAACCCCAACTACGAGCAGTACTTC. V and J are TRBV10-3 and TRBJ2-7; D gene ambiguous. Germline V CDR1 and CDR2: ENHRY, SYGVKD. The CDR3 has 13 residues. V lost 7 bases to trimming and J lost 3 bases, with 13 bases between them.